Included here is one T cell receptor beta chain sequence, with context. Several immunoSEQ plates received, in even portions, the genomic DNA of each subset. The repertoire was sequenced with immunoSEQ multiplex PCR; TCRdb's copy has only in-frame clones and lacks some. This sample has more than 2,000,000 clones, with 90% to 95% found just once. The data originate from a study of shared clonotypes between healthy human individuals. On the study more broadly: Three CD4 naive, three CD4 memory, two CD8 naive and one CD8 memory plate were used per donor.

The CDR3 runs 16 residues. V lost 6 bases and J lost 4; bases outside the gene matches: 10. Germline lookup yields CDR1 SGHDN and CDR2 FVKESK. Naive CD45RA+ and memory CD45RA-negative subsets were split from CD4+ cells. Material: naive CD4+ T cells from PBMCs. Regarding subset: CD45RA+ positively selected. The sequence came from a man younger than 30 in good health. Some clones in this sample may be carry-over from other donors' samples. The chain links TRBV14 to TRBJ2-1; 9 nucleotides match TRBD1. CDR3 loop: CASSYLDRGTYNEQFF. CDR3 DNA sequence: TGTGCCAGCAGTTACTTGGACAGGGGAACTTACAATGAGCAGTTCTTC.